The rows below give T cell receptor beta chains drawn from one sample of a study of lymphopenia after photon versus proton radiotherapy. The method was immunoSEQ multiplex PCR; TCRdb's version includes in-frame clones alone and lacks a portion of them. Among 160,000 or so clones listed, more than 85% were seen once. The sequencing used peripheral blood, collected from a patient treated with photon-based radiotherapy. The receptors were gathered from a man aged 50-59 years with gastric cancer. CDR3s include the opening cysteine and the closing phenylalanine or tryptophan. The D gene is left open where the match is weak. Rows give clone size only sometimes, using once, few, many, or a class for an expanded clone.

TRBJ1-5 . . TRBV6-1 CATRQGREPQHF TGTGCCACCCGGCAGGGGCGCGAGCCCCAGCATTTT
TRBJ2-7 . TRBD2 TRBV6-5 CASRQTSGMGYEQYF TGTGCCAGCAGGCAGACTAGCGGGATGGGCTACGAGCAGTACTTC
TRBJ1-1 . . TRBV5-5 CASSYLVRGLLITEAFF TGTGCCAGCAGCTATTTGGTAAGGGGTCTTCTGATCACTGAAGCTTTCTTT
TRBJ2-2 . TRBD2 TRBV11-2 CASRGLSNTGELFF TGTGCCAGCAGGGGACTATCCAACACCGGGGAGCTGTTTTTT
TRBJ2-3 . . TRBV30 CAWSPGTSSTDTQYF TGTGCCTGGAGTCCAGGGACATCTAGCACAGATACGCAGTATTTT
TRBJ2-7 . . TRBV30 CAWSKTGLSYEQYF TGTGCCTGGAGCAAGACAGGCCTCTCCTACGAGCAGTACTTC
TRBJ2-7 . . TRBV30 CAWSGSGWEQYF TGTGCCTGGAGTGGATCCGGGTGGGAGCAGTACTTC
TRBJ2-3 . TRBD2 TRBV7-9 CASSRGGLETQYF TGTGCCAGCAGTCGGGGGGGACTAGAAACGCAGTATTTT
TRBJ1-4 . . TRBV10-3 CAIRGALSEKLFF TGTGCCATCAGGGGGGCTTTGAGTGAAAAACTGTTTTTT
TRBJ2-1 . TRBD1 TRBV18 CASNRDRDDNEQFF TGTGCCAGCAACCGGGACAGGGACGACAATGAGCAGTTCTTC
TRBJ2-5 . . TRBV7-3 CASSDLGRTETQYF TGTGCCAGCAGCGATCTCGGTCGTACGGAGACCCAGTACTTC
TRBJ1-3 . . TRBV28 CASSQASTGRLGNTIYF TGTGCCAGCAGTCAGGCCTCGACAGGTCGATTAGGAAACACCATATATTTT
TRBJ1-3 . TRBD1 TRBV2 CATNPRGTVRAGNTIYF TGTGCCACCAACCCGAGGGGGACAGTGCGAGCTGGAAACACCATATATTTT
TRBJ1-2 . . TRBV27 CASRSPMGGDYGYTF TGTGCCAGCAGATCGCCCATGGGAGGAGACTATGGCTACACCTTC
TRBJ2-7 . TRBD2 TRBV6-1 CASSGPGLARSYEQYF TGTGCCAGCAGTGGCCCCGGACTAGCGAGATCCTACGAGCAGTACTTC
TRBJ2-7 . TRBD1 TRBV7-2 CASSSPPGRGPYEQYF TGTGCCAGCAGCTCCCCACCGGGCAGGGGGCCCTACGAGCAGTACTTC
TRBJ1-4 . . TRBV5-1 CASSLGATNEKLFF TGCGCCAGCAGCTTAGGAGCAACTAATGAAAAACTGTTTTTT
TRBJ2-5 . . TRBV6-6 CASSYYQETQYF TGTGCCAGCAGTTACTACCAAGAGACCCAGTACTTC
TRBJ2-1 . TRBD2 TRBV5-8 CASSRAGGVYNEQFF TGTGCCAGCAGCCGAGCGGGGGGAGTCTACAATGAGCAGTTCTTC
TRBJ2-1 . . TRBV5-1 CASSPSLSAYNEQFF TGCGCCAGCAGCCCGTCGTTGTCGGCCTACAATGAGCAGTTCTTC
TRBJ1-1 . . TRBV7-2 CASSLQTANTEAFF TGTGCCAGCAGCCTCCAGACAGCGAACACTGAAGCTTTCTTT
TRBJ2-7 once . TRBV14 CASSPRWGSLSYEQYF TGTGCCAGCAGCCCCCGTTGGGGCAGCCTATCCTACGAGCAGTACTTC
TRBJ1-2 . . TRBV19 CASSSWTEAGYTF TGTGCCAGTAGTTCCTGGACAGAGGCAGGCTACACCTTC
TRBJ2-6 . . TRBV7-9 CASSLGLSGANVLTF TGTGCCAGCAGCTTAGGGCTCTCTGGGGCCAACGTCCTGACTTTC
TRBJ1-5 . . TRBV11-2 CASSLGGGQPQHF TGTGCCAGCAGCTTAGGCGGGGGTCAGCCCCAGCATTTT
TRBJ2-7 . TRBD1 TRBV19 CASSPGQTWNEQYF TGTGCCAGTAGCCCGGGACAGACTTGGAACGAGCAGTACTTC
TRBJ1-1 . . TRBV6-5 CASSPHNTEAFF TGTGCCAGCAGTCCCCATAACACTGAAGCTTTCTTT
TRBJ1-1 . TRBD1 TRBV19 CASKRGDRTNTEAFF TGTGCCAGTAAAAGGGGGGACAGAACGAACACTGAAGCTTTCTTT
TRBJ2-1 . . TRBV11-2 CASTDTLDRNNEQFF TGTGCCAGCACCGACACCTTGGACAGAAACAATGAGCAGTTCTTC
TRBJ1-3 . . TRBV9 CASSALSSGNTIYF TGTGCCAGCAGCGCGCTAAGCTCTGGAAACACCATATATTTT
TRBJ2-3 . . TRBV15 CATSSWQSTDTQYF TGTGCCACCAGCAGTTGGCAGAGCACAGATACGCAGTATTTT
TRBJ2-1 . . TRBV5-1 CASSLMSSAENEQFF TGCGCCAGCAGCTTGATGTCTAGCGCCGAGAATGAGCAGTTCTTC
TRBJ1-5 . . TRBV19 CASSIEIYSNQPQHF TGTGCCAGTAGTATAGAAATATATAGCAATCAGCCCCAGCATTTT
TRBJ1-1 few . TRBV30 CAWSVRRGTEAFF TGTGCCTGGAGTGTTAGGAGGGGCACTGAAGCTTTCTTT
TRBJ1-2 . TRBD1 TRBV6-1 CASSGTDRLNPNYGYTF TGTGCCAGCAGTGGGACGGACAGGCTAAATCCTAACTATGGCTACACCTTC
TRBJ2-3 . TRBD2 TRBV6-4 CASSEDGRETDTQYF TGTGCCAGCAGTGAAGATGGGCGGGAGACAGATACGCAGTATTTT
TRBJ2-7 . . TRBV19 CASSIGRSDDPSEQYF TGTGCCAGTAGTATAGGGCGGTCCGACGACCCTAGCGAGCAGTACTTC
TRBJ2-3 . . TRBV4-1 CASSHRPTDTQYF TGCGCCAGCAGCCACCGACCCACAGATACGCAGTATTTT
TRBJ2-7 . . TRBV5-8 CASKRRPALYEQYF TGTGCATCTAAACGGAGGCCGGCTTTGTACGAGCAGTACTTC
TRBJ2-1 . . TRBV11-2 CASSTGGEGPYNEQFF TGTGCCAGCAGCACAGGGGGGGAGGGCCCCTACAATGAGCAGTTCTTC
TRBJ1-4 . . TRBV30 CAWSVKANEKLFF TGTGCCTGGAGTGTTAAGGCGAATGAAAAACTGTTTTTT
TRBJ2-1 . TRBD1 TRBV7-9 CASSLGTGELEKFF TGTGCCAGCAGCTTAGGAACAGGGGAATTGGAAAAGTTCTTC
TRBJ2-6 few . TRBV5-5 CASSLASGTGANVLTF TGTGCCAGCAGCTTGGCCTCAGGGACTGGGGCCAACGTCCTGACTTTC